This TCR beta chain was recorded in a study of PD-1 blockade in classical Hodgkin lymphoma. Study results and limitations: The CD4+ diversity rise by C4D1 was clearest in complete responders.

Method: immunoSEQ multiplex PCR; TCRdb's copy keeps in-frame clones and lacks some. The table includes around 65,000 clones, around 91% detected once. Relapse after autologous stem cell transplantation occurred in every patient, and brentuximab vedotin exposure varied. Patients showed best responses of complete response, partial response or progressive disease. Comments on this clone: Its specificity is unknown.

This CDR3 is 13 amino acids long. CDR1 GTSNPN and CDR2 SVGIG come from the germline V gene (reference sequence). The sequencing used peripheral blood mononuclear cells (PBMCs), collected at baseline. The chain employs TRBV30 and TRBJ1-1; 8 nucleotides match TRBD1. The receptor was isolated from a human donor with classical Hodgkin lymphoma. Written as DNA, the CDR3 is TGTGCTTATCTACTCAGGGGGCGGACTGAAGCTTTCTTT. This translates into CAYLLRGRTEAFF.